The present TCR beta chain was sequenced within a study of control samples from healthy donors and cancer patients. Clones were read by immunoSEQ multiplex PCR, and TCRdb kept only the in-frame ones, dropping some. The sample consists of around 120,000 clones, roughly 91% of them appearing once. This clone was seen just once. The V and J ends lost 3 bases and 6 bases, in that order; junction bases with no gene match: 4. The CDR3 is made up of 13 amino acids. Per the germline V gene, CDR1 is LNHDA and CDR2 is SQIVND (reference sequence). Sequenced input: PBMCs. The chain carries TRBV19 and TRBJ2-7; TRBD1 matches at 8 bases. The receptor's source is a man in his fifties or sixties with head and neck cancer. This CDR3 reads CASSMGQGAEQYF. The CDR3 nucleotides are TGTGCCAGTAGTATGGGGCAGGGGGCCGAGCAGTACTTC.